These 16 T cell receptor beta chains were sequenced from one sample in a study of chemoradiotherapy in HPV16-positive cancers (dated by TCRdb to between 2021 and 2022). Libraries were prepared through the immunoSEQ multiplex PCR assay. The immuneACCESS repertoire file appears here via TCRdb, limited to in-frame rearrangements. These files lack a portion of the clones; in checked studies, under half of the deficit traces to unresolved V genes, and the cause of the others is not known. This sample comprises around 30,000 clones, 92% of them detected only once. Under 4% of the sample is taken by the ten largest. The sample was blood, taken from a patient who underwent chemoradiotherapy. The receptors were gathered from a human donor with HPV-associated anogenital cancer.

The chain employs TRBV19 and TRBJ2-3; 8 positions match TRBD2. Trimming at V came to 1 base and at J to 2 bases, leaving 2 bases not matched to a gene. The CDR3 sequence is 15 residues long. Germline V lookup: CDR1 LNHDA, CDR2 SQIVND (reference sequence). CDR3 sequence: CASSIGSGATDTQYF. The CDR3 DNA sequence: TGTGCCAGTAGTATAGGTAGCGGGGCCACAGATACGCAGTATTTT.

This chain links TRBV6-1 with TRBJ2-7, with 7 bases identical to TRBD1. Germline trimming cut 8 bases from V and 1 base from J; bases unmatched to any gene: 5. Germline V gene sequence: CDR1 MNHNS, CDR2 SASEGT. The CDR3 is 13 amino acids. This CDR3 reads CASARQGSYEQYF. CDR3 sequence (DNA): TGTGCCAGCGCCCGACAGGGATCCTACGAGCAGTACTTC.

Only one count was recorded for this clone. The chain's CDR3 is CASSPTSAPRMVPQHF. CDR3 DNA: TGTGCCAGCAGTCCCACCAGTGCGCCCCGGATGGTCCCCCAGCATTTT. The chain carries TRBV28 and TRBJ1-5; D gene unclear. The CDR3 totals 16 residues. Trimming removed 5 bases at V and 10 bases at J, with 24 bases between. CDR1 is MDHEN and CDR2 is SYDVKM in the germline V gene.

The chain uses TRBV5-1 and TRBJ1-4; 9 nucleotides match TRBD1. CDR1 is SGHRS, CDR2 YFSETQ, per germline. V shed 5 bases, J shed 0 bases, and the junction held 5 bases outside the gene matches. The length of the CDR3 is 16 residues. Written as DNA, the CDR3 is TGCGCCAGCAGACCGGGACAGGGAGCAACTAATGAAAAACTGTTTTTT. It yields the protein CASRPGQGATNEKLFF.

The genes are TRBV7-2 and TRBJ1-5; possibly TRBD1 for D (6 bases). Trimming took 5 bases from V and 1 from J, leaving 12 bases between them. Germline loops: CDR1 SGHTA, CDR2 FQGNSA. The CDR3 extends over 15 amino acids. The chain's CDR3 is CASSRGASSNQPQHF. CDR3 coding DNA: TGTGCCAGCAGCAGGGGGGCAAGCAGCAATCAGCCCCAGCATTTT.

The CDR3 DNA is TGCGCCAGCAGCCAAGAAGCACGCGTCATCTCCTACGAGCAGTACTTC. Residues: CASSQEARVISYEQYF. This chain uses TRBV4-1 with TRBJ2-7; no firm D call. V shed 0 bases and J shed 0 bases, with 12 bases lying between them. The CDR3 length is 16 residues. The germline gives CDR1 MGHRA, CDR2 YSYEKL.

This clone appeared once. The CDR3 loop reads CASSEYRQETQYF. In DNA form, the CDR3 reads TGTGCCAGCAGTGAATACAGACAAGAGACCCAGTACTTC. The rearrangement links TRBV6-5 to TRBJ2-5; D remains unclear. V dropped 5 bases and J dropped 2 bases, with 9 bases sitting between them. Per germline, CDR1 MNHEY and CDR2 SVGAGI. The length of the CDR3 is 13 residues.

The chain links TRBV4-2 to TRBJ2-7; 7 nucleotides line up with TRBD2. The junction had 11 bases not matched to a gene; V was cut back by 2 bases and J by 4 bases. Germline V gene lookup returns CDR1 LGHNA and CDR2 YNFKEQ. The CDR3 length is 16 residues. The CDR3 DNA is TGTGCCAGCAGCCAAAACGGGGCTAGCGGACGTTACGAGCAGTACTTC. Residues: CASSQNGASGRYEQYF.

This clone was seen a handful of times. Written as DNA, the CDR3 is TGTGCCAGCAGCTTTGGACAGGGTGTAACCGGGGAGCTGTTTTTT. It specifies CASSFGQGVTGELFF. The rearrangement joins TRBV7-6 to TRBJ2-2, with TRBD1 matching over 8 bases. With 3 bases clipped from V and 5 bases from J, the junction kept 5 bases outside the gene matches. Looked up from germline, CDR1 is SGHVS and CDR2 is FNYEAQ. This CDR3 is 15 amino acids long.

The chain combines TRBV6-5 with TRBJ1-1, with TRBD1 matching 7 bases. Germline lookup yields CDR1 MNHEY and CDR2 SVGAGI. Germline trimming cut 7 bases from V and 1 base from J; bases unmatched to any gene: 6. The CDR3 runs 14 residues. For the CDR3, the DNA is TGTGCCAGCAAGGACAGGAATCGGAACACTGAAGCTTTCTTT. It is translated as CASKDRNRNTEAFF.

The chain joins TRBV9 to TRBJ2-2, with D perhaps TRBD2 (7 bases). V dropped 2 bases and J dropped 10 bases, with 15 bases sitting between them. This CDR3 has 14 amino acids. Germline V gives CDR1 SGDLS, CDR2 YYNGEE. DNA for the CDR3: TGTGCCAGCAGCGTCAGAGGGGGGGCCAAGGAGCTGTTTTTT. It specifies CASSVRGGAKELFF.

The CDR3 here is CASSLGQGIGQPQHF. CDR3 sequence (DNA): TGTGCCAGCAGCCTGGGACAGGGGATCGGTCAGCCCCAGCATTTT. The chain is built from TRBV6-5 and TRBJ1-5; 10 bases line up with TRBD1. CDR1 MNHEY and CDR2 SVGAGI come from the germline V gene. The CDR3 is 15 residues long. The J segment lost 6 bases and the V segment lost 6 bases, leaving 8 bases of the junction unmatched.

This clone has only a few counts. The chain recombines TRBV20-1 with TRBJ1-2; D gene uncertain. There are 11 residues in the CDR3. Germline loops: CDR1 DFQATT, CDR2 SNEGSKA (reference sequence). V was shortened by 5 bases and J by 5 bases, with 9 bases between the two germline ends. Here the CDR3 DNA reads TGCAGTGCTGGGCGATCTTATGGCTACACCTTC. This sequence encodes CSAGRSYGYTF.

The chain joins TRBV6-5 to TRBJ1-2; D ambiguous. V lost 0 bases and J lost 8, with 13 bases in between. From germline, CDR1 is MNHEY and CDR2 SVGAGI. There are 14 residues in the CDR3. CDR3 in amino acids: CASSYSLGEDGYTF. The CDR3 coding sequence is TGTGCCAGCAGTTACTCGCTTGGGGAGGACGGCTACACCTTC.

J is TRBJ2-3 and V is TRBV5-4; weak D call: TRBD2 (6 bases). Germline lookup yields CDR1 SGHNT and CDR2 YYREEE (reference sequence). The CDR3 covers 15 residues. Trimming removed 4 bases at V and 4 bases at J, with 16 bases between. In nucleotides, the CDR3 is TGTGCCAGCAGCCTTGGGAGGATTCCTGCAGATACGCAGTATTTT. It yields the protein CASSLGRIPADTQYF.

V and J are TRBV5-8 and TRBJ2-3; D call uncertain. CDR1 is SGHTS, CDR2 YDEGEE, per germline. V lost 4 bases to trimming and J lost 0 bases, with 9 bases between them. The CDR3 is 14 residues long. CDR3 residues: CASSTDSSTDTQYF. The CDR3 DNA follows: TGTGCCAGCAGCACCGACTCTAGCACAGATACGCAGTATTTT.